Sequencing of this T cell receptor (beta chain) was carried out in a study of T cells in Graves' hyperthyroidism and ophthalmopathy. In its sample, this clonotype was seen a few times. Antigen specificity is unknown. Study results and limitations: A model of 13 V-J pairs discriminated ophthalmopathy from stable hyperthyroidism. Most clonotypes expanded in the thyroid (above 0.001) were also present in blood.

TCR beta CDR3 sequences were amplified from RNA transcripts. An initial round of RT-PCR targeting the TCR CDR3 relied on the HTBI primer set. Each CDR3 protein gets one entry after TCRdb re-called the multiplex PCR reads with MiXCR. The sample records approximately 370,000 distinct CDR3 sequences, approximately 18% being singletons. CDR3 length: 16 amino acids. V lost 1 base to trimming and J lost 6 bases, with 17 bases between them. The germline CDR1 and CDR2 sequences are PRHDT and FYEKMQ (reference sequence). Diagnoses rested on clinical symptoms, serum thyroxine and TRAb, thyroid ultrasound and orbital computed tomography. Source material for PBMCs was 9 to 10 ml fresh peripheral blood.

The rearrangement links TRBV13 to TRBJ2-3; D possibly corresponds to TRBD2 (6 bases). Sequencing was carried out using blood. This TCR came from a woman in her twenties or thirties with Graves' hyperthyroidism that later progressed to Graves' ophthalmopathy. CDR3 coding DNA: TGTGCCAGCAGCTTAGCTCTCCGCGGGGACCTGGATACGCAGTATTTT. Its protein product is CASSLALRGDLDTQYF.